Presented here are 30 T cell receptor beta chains from one specimen sequenced in a study of blood T cell repertoires in COVID-19. Sequencing was performed with immunoSEQ multiplex PCR; in TCRdb, only in-frame clones are kept and a portion is missing. The sample includes 90,000 to 120,000 clones, roughly 91% of them seen just once. Sequenced: peripheral blood. Receptors were obtained from a human donor in a cohort sampled during active COVID-19.

This chain uses TRBV24-1 with TRBJ2-1, with 8 bases matching TRBD1. Germline CDR1 and CDR2: KGHDR and SFDVKD. This CDR3 region has 15 residues. The V segment lost 2 bases and the J segment 10 bases; nucleotides outside the gene matches: 9. The CDR3 loop reads CATSDSGTGYEEQFF. CDR3 DNA: TGTGCCACCAGTGATTCCGGGACAGGATATGAAGAGCAGTTCTTC.

The chain combines TRBV28 with TRBJ1-5; unclear D gene. Trimming took 7 bases from V and 0 from J, leaving 16 bases between them. Germline CDR1 and CDR2: MDHEN and SYDVKM. The CDR3 has 16 amino acids. In nucleotides, the CDR3 is TGTGCCAGCACCCCATTGGGAGTGGCTAGCAATCAGCCCCAGCATTTT. Translating gives CASTPLGVASNQPQHF.

This chain joins TRBV7-2 and TRBJ1-4, with 9 bases matching TRBD1. Per the germline V gene, CDR1 is SGHTA and CDR2 is FQGNSA. After removal of 0 bases from V and 7 bases from J, the junction contained 3 bases not matched to a gene. The CDR3 spans 15 residues. DNA of the CDR3: TGTGCCAGCAGCTTAGCCGGGACAGGGAGTGAAAAACTGTTTTTT. Protein sequence: CASSLAGTGSEKLFF.

The V gene is TRBV27, the J gene TRBJ1-1; no definite D call. This CDR3 spans 12 amino acids. Germline V gene data show CDR1 as MNHEY and CDR2 as SMNVEV (reference sequence). Deletions cut 6 bases from V and 5 bases from J, with 10 bases between. CDR3 DNA sequence: TGTGCCAGCAGGGGCCAGGAAACTGAAGCTTTCTTT. As protein: CASRGQETEAFF.

The rearrangement uses TRBV11-3 and TRBJ2-1; TRBD1 agrees at 7 bases. Per germline, CDR1 SGHNT and CDR2 YENEEA. The ends lost 5 bases at V and 7 bases at J; junction bases unmatched: 8. The CDR3 length is 14 residues. CDR3 sequence: CASSLEGGGNEQFF. CDR3 nucleotide sequence: TGTGCCAGCAGCCTGGAAGGGGGCGGGAATGAGCAGTTCTTC.

The chain has TRBV7-8 and TRBJ1-5; 9 positions agree with TRBD1. Losses at the gene ends were 4 bases for V and 3 bases for J; bases not matched to a gene: 4. CDR1 SGHVS and CDR2 FQNEAQ come from the germline V gene. The CDR3 loop spans 15 amino acids. In DNA, the CDR3 is TGTGCCAGCAGCTCTAGGACAGGGGTCAATCAGCCCCAGCATTTT. Protein sequence: CASSSRTGVNQPQHF.

The rearrangement joins TRBV7-9 to TRBJ2-3; a weak D match, TRBD2 (6 bases). The CDR3 is 14 residues long. The V gene lost 5 bases and the J gene lost 6 bases, with 15 bases spanning the gap. The V gene's germline CDR1 is SEHNR and CDR2 FQNEAQ (reference sequence). The CDR3, as DNA: TGTGCCAGCAGCGCCTGGGACTCCTGGGATACGCAGTATTTT. Its translation is CASSAWDSWDTQYF.

This clone was seen a single time. The gene calls are TRBV5-6 and TRBJ2-1; D unclear. The CDR3 is 14 residues long. With 4 bases removed from V and 4 bases from J, the gap between germline ends came to 12 bases. Per the germline V gene, CDR1 is SGHDT and CDR2 is YYEEEE. The CDR3 spells CASSTSYSYNEQFF. CDR3 bases: TGTGCCAGCAGCACGAGTTACAGTTACAATGAGCAGTTCTTC.

This clone was detected only a few times. The V gene is TRBV5-5, the J gene TRBJ1-6, with D possibly matching TRBD1 (5 bases). The V end was cut by 0 bases, the J end by 2 bases, with 9 bases between. Germline assignment: CDR1 SGHKS and CDR2 YYEKEE (reference sequence). CDR3 length equals 16 residues. CDR3 amino acids: CASSLVQGAYNSPLHF. The CDR3 nucleotides read TGTGCCAGCAGCTTGGTTCAGGGCGCCTATAATTCACCCCTCCACTTT.

V gene TRBV7-8 combines with J gene TRBJ1-1, with TRBD1 matching over 9 bases. Germline assignment: CDR1 SGHVS and CDR2 FQNEAQ. This CDR3 has 17 amino acids. The V gene end was trimmed by 2 bases and the J gene end by 0 bases; junction bases not matched to a gene: 7. The CDR3 DNA reads as TGTGCCAGCAGCTTACAATGGACAGGGGAGGTGAACACTGAAGCTTTCTTT. Translated: CASSLQWTGEVNTEAFF.

The chain carries TRBV9 and TRBJ2-1, with TRBD1 as a possible D gene (6 bases). CDR1 and CDR2 from the germline V gene are SGDLS and YYNGEE. This CDR3 spans 16 amino acids. V shed 0 bases and J shed 6 bases, with 16 bases lying between them. The CDR3 DNA reads TGTGCCAGCAGCGTAGCTCCAGGGGATCCCCGCAATGAGCAGTTCTTC. Translation: CASSVAPGDPRNEQFF.

This chain joins TRBV28 and TRBJ1-4; 7 nucleotides agree with TRBD1. This CDR3 region has 15 residues. Germline assignment: CDR1 MDHEN and CDR2 SYDVKM. V shed 5 bases, J shed 7 bases, and the junction held 10 bases outside the gene matches. CDR3: CASSHRTGLGEKLFF. The DNA of the CDR3 is TGTGCCAGCAGTCATAGGACAGGTTTGGGTGAAAAACTGTTTTTT.

V and J are TRBV13 and TRBJ2-7; D is undetermined. V lost 4 bases and J 2 bases, leaving 9 bases between the germline ends. The CDR3 is 13 amino acids. Germline CDR1 and CDR2: PRHDT and FYEKMQ (reference sequence). The CDR3 here is CASSSLLTYEQYF. Here the CDR3 DNA reads TGTGCCAGCAGCTCCTTATTAACCTACGAGCAGTACTTC.

This rearrangement joins TRBV19 to TRBJ2-7; TRBD2 matches at 11 bases. The junction had 8 bases not matched to a gene; V was cut back by 4 bases and J by 0 bases. The CDR3 spans 17 residues. The V gene's germline CDR1 is LNHDA and CDR2 SQIVND (reference sequence). The CDR3 loop reads CASSTPRLAGSSYEQYF. The CDR3 DNA is TGTGCCAGTAGTACCCCCAGACTAGCGGGGAGCTCCTACGAGCAGTACTTC.

V is TRBV5-4 and J is TRBJ2-2; possibly TRBD1 for D (6 bases). The V and J ends lost 4 bases and 1 base respectively, with 8 bases between them. From germline, CDR1 is SGHNT and CDR2 YYREEE (reference sequence). This CDR3 contains 14 residues. CDR3 amino acids: CASSLGQNTGELFF. The CDR3 DNA reads TGTGCCAGCAGCCTGGGACAGAACACCGGGGAGCTGTTTTTT.

The J gene is TRBJ2-1, the V gene TRBV9; 11 nucleotides align to TRBD2. The CDR3 sequence is 13 residues long. V lost 0 bases to trimming and J lost 14 bases; unmatched junction nucleotides: 4. Germline CDR1 SGDLS, CDR2 YYNGEE. The CDR3 DNA reads TGTGCCAGCAGCGTAGTAGCGGGGGGGCAGGAGTTCTTC. The encoded protein is CASSVVAGGQEFF.

The V call is TRBV30, the J call TRBJ1-5; perhaps TRBD1 as D (6 bases). V lost 5 bases and J 3 bases, leaving 11 bases between the germline ends. The CDR3 extends over 13 amino acids. Germline V gene data show CDR1 as GTSNPN and CDR2 as SVGIG (reference sequence). The DNA of the CDR3 is TGTGCCTGGGAAACAGGGCTCAATCAGCCCCAGCATTTT. As protein: CAWETGLNQPQHF.

The gene calls are TRBV18 and TRBJ2-7; the match to TRBD1 covers 7 bases. The V and J ends lost 3 bases and 4 bases, in that order; junction bases with no gene match: 9. CDR1 and CDR2 from the germline V gene are KGHSH and LQKENI. The CDR3 runs 15 residues. CDR3 coding DNA: TGTGCCAGCTCACCCTCCGGGACAGCACCATACGAGCAGTACTTC. It translates to CASSPSGTAPYEQYF.

The J gene is TRBJ2-3, the V gene TRBV6-5; weak D call: TRBD2 (5 bases). V lost 6 bases and J lost 0, with 13 bases in between. This CDR3 is built from 15 residues. CDR1 is MNHEY and CDR2 is SVGAGI in the germline V gene. CDR3 coding DNA: TGTGCCAGCAGCCGGGAAGTGACTAGCACAGATACGCAGTATTTT. This codes for CASSREVTSTDTQYF.

This clone appeared once. This chain uses TRBV5-4 with TRBJ1-1, with 7 nucleotides matching TRBD1. This CDR3 has 13 residues. J lost 4 bases, V lost 5 bases, and 5 bases had no gene match. The germline V gene has CDR1 SGHNT and CDR2 YYREEE (reference sequence). CDR3 protein: CASSFQGGTEAFF. As DNA, the CDR3 is TGTGCCAGCAGTTTCCAGGGGGGCACTGAAGCTTTCTTT.

This sequence joins TRBV11-2 and TRBJ2-2; TRBD2 might be the D (5 bases). Trimming removed 5 bases from V and 3 bases from J, with 13 bases in between. This CDR3 is built from 15 residues. Germline CDR1 is SGHAT and CDR2 is FQNNGV. CDR3 sequence: CASSPSTMYTGELFF. The CDR3 bases are TGTGCCAGCAGCCCTTCGACTATGTACACCGGGGAGCTGTTTTTT. The full variable domain, completed using reference TRBV11-2 and TRBJ2-2, is EAGVAQSPRYKIIEKRQSVAFWCNPISGHATLYWYQQILGQGPKLLIQFQNNGVVDDSQLPKDRFSAERLKGVDSTLKIQPAKLEDSAVYLCASSPSTMYTGELFFGEGSRLTVL.

The genes are TRBV27 and TRBJ1-1; 9 bases agree with TRBD1. The CDR3 sequence is 16 residues long. CDR1 is MNHEY and CDR2 is SMNVEV in the germline V gene (reference sequence). V was pared by 6 bases and J by 1 base, with 9 bases of the junction left unmatched. The CDR3 is CASRTGTGHKNTEAFF. CDR3 DNA sequence: TGTGCCAGCAGGACCGGGACAGGGCATAAGAACACTGAAGCTTTCTTT.

V is TRBV7-2 and J is TRBJ2-7; D unclear. Germline V CDR1 and CDR2: SGHTA, FQGNSA. Trimming took off 5 bases at V and 4 bases at J, with 12 bases between the two ends. The CDR3 spans 13 residues. The CDR3 sequence: CASSPAGPYEQYF. DNA of the CDR3: TGTGCCAGCAGCCCGGCAGGTCCGTACGAGCAGTACTTC.

The chain recombines TRBV5-6 with TRBJ2-2; tentatively, D is TRBD1 (5 bases). Looked up from germline, CDR1 is SGHDT and CDR2 is YYEEEE. The CDR3 consists of 16 residues. Trimming left V 4 bases short and J 4 bases short, with 17 bases between. The CDR3 nucleotides are TGTGCCAGCAGCCAACAAACCCTAGGGGCCACCGGGGAGCTGTTTTTT. Translated: CASSQQTLGATGELFF.

This clone was found once. This rearrangement joins TRBV2 to TRBJ2-7; D possibly corresponds to TRBD1 (8 bases). Germline V lookup: CDR1 SNHLY, CDR2 FYNNEI. The CDR3 runs 11 residues. The CDR3 DNA sequence: TGTGCCAGCAGTACGATGGACAGGGAGGGGGTC. Translation gives CASSTMDREGV.

This chain links TRBV3-1 (or the pseudogene TRBV3-2) with TRBJ1-2, with D unresolved. V was cut by 1 base and J by 0 bases, with 9 bases left in between. There are 15 residues in the CDR3. Per the germline V gene, CDR1 is LGHDT and CDR2 is YNNKEL (reference sequence). The DNA for the CDR3 is TGTGCCAGCAGCCAAGTGTCGGGGTCTAACTATGGCTACACCTTC. It encodes CASSQVSGSNYGYTF.

The chain links TRBV20-1 to TRBJ1-2, with D maybe TRBD1 (5 bases). The length of the CDR3 is 11 residues. Germline loops: CDR1 DFQATT, CDR2 SNEGSKA (reference sequence). The V end was cut by 4 bases, the J end by 8 bases, with 11 bases between. CDR3 loop: CSATGLGGYTF. In DNA, the CDR3 is TGCAGTGCTACAGGGCTCGGCGGCTACACCTTC.

The chain uses TRBV6-4 and TRBJ1-1; TRBD1 matches at 9 bases. J lost 0 bases, V lost 6 bases, and 8 bases had no gene match. Germline CDR1 and CDR2: MRHNA and SNTAGT. The CDR3 covers 16 residues. The CDR3 loop reads CASRQGQGNLNTEAFF. The CDR3 coding sequence is TGTGCCAGCAGGCAGGGACAGGGTAATCTGAACACTGAAGCTTTCTTT.

J is TRBJ1-2 and V is TRBV5-5; D may be TRBD1 (6 bases). CDR1 and CDR2 (germline): SGHKS, YYEKEE (reference sequence). The length of the CDR3 is 16 residues. V was pared by 4 bases and J by 4 bases, with 20 bases between. The CDR3 DNA reads TGTGCCAGCAGCCCGGACAGCGGTACTATGGGCTATGGCTACACCTTC. It specifies CASSPDSGTMGYGYTF.

This rearrangement joins TRBV28 to TRBJ1-5; the match to TRBD1 covers 8 bases. Germline CDR1 reads MDHEN; CDR2 reads SYDVKM. The junction had 9 bases not matched to a gene; V was cut back by 7 bases and J by 7 bases. CDR3 length: 14 amino acids. The CDR3 coding sequence is TGTGCCAGCACCCTCGGACAGGGCGGGCAGCCCCAGCATTTT. It translates to CASTLGQGGQPQHF.